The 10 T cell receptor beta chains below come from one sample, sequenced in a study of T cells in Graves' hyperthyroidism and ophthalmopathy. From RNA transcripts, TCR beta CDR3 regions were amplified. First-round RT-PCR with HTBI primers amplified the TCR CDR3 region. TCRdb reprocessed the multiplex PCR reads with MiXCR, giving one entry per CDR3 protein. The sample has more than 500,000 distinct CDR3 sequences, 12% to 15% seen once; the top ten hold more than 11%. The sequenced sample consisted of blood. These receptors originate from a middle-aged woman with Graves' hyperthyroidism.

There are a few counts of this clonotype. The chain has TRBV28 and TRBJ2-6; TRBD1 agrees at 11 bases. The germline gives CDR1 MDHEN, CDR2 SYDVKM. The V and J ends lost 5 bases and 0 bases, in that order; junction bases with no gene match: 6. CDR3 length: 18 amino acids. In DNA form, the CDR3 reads TGTGCCAGCAGTAGAGCCGGGACAGGGGGCTCTGGGGCCAACGTCCTGACTTTC. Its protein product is CASSRAGTGGSGANVLTF.

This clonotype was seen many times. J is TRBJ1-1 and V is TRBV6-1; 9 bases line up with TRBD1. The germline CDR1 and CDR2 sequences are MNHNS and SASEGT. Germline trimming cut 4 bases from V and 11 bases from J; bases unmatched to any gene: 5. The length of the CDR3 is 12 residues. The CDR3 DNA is TGTGCCAGCAGTGTGGACAGGGGCAAGGCTTTCTTT. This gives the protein CASSVDRGKAFF.

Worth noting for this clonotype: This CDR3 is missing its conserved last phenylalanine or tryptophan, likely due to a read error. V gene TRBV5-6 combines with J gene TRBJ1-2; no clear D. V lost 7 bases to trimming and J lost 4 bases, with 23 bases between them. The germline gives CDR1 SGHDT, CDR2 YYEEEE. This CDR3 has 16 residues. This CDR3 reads CASGPYRAQKFYGYTL. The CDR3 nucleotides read TGTGCCAGCGGACCGTACCGGGCCCAGAAATTCTATGGCTACACCTTA.

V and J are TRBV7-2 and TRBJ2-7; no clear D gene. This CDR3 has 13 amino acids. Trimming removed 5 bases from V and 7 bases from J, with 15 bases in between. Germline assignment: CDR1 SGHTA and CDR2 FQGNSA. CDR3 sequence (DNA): TGTGCCAGCAGCCCAGGAGCGCCTTGGGAGCAGTACTTC. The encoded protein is CASSPGAPWEQYF.

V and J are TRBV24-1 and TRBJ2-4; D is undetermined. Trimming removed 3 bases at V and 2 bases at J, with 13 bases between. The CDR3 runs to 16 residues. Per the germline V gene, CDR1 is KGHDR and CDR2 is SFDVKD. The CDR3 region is CATSDPTDTSKNIQYF. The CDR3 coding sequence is TGTGCCACCAGTGATCCCACAGATACCTCCAAAAACATTCAGTACTTC.

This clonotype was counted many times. The CDR3 loop is CSARAVGGAPGNQPQHF. As DNA, the CDR3 is TGCAGTGCTAGAGCCGTCGGGGGGGCGCCGGGCAATCAGCCCCAGCATTTT. The chain is built from TRBV20-1 and TRBJ1-5; D possibly corresponds to TRBD1 (6 bases). The CDR3 contains 17 residues. The V and J ends lost 1 base and 2 bases respectively, with 18 bases between them. Germline lookup yields CDR1 DFQATT and CDR2 SNEGSKA (reference sequence).

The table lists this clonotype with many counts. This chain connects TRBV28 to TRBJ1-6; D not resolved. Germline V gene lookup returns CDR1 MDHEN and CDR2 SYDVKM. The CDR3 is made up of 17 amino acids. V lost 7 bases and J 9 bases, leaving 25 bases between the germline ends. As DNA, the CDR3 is TGTGCCAGCAAGCGGGGTAGGGCAGGCCGAACGGGTTCACCCCTCCACTTT. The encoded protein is CASKRGRAGRTGSPLHF. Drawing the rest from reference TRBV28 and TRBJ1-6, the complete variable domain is DVKVTQSSRYLVKRTGEKVFLECVQDMDHENMFWYRQDPGLGLRLIYFSYDVKMKEKGDIPEGYSVSREKKERFSLILESASTNQTSMYLCASKRGRAGRTGSPLHFGNGTRLTVT.

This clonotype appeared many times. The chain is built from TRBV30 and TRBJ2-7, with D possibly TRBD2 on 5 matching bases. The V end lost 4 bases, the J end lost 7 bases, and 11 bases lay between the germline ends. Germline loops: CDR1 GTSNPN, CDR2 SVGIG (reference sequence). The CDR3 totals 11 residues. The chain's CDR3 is CAWMGAGEQYF. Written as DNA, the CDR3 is TGTGCCTGGATGGGAGCCGGGGAGCAGTACTTC.

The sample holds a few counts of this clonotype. The CDR3 sequence: CASSPDSGAKNIQYF. The CDR3 DNA reads TGTGCCAGCAGTCCTGACAGTGGAGCCAAAAACATTCAGTACTTC. This chain joins TRBV6-1 and TRBJ2-4; D perhaps matches TRBD1 (5 bases). V lost 5 bases and J lost 0, with 11 bases in between. Germline CDR1 is MNHNS and CDR2 is SASEGT. The CDR3 is 15 amino acids.

The CDR3 here is CASSLAPGGGNTIYF. The CDR3 nucleotides are TGTGCCAGCAGTTTAGCCCCGGGTGGTGGAAACACCATATATTTT. The rearrangement joins TRBV27 to TRBJ1-3; the D is unclear. Germline CDR1 is MNHEY and CDR2 is SMNVEV (reference sequence). The CDR3 consists of 15 residues. The germline V and J ends were trimmed by 2 bases and 3 bases, with 11 bases remaining between them.